The subject of this entry is one TCR beta chain. TCRdb reanalysed the RT-PCR reads using MiXCR and keeps one entry per CDR3 protein. This table holds hundreds of thousands of distinct CDR3 sequences, roughly 17% found once. The data belong to a study of patients and donors after allogeneic stem cell transplantation. Germline V lookup: CDR1 MNHEY, CDR2 SVGEGT. Trimming shortened V by 7 bases and J by 6 bases, and 15 bases separated the two germline ends. The CDR3 sequence is 13 residues long. The sequence was obtained from a human donor who was either an allogeneic HSCT recipient or a stem cell or donor lymphocyte infusion donor (not recorded which). It is not recorded whose cells these are; they may come from a transplant donor. Sequencing input: blood, either unsorted or a sorted T cell fraction (not recorded which). V usage is TRBV6-2 or TRBV6-3 and J usage is TRBJ1-2, with D possibly matching TRBD1 (6 bases). CDR3 nucleotides: TGTGCCAGCAAAACGGACAGAGTGGATGGCTACACCTTC. It encodes CASKTDRVDGYTF.